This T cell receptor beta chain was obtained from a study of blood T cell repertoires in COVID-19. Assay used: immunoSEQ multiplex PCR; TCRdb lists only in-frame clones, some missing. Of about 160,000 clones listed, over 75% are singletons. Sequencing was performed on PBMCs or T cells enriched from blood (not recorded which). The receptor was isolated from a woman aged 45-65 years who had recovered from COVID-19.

The chain's CDR3 is CASSLVREGLPGELFF. The CDR3 nucleotides are TGTGCCAGCAGCTTAGTGCGGGAGGGCCTCCCCGGGGAGCTGTTTTTT. J is TRBJ2-2 and V is TRBV7-2; 9 nucleotides line up with TRBD2. V lost 1 base, J lost 6 bases, and 6 bases stayed unmatched. This CDR3 contains 16 residues. Germline V gives CDR1 SGHTA, CDR2 FQGNSA.